This T cell receptor (beta chain) was captured in a study of shared clonotypes between healthy human individuals. Study in general: Three CD4 naive, three CD4 memory, two CD8 naive and one CD8 memory plate were used per donor.

Running of the assay took place at deep level. Profiling relied on immunoSEQ multiplex PCR, and the TCRdb table lists in-frame clones only, not all of them. The data contain about 590,000 clones, roughly 95% of them singletons. Terminally differentiated effector memory CD45RA+ cells were left out of the naive CD8 fraction, which was CD45RO-negative and positively selected for CCR7. Study conclusions and caveats: Non-shared clonotypes had lower generation probabilities than those shared by all four donors.

The V segment lost 4 bases and the J segment 5 bases; nucleotides outside the gene matches: 4. The CDR3 contains 14 residues. In germline, CDR1 is SNHLY, CDR2 FYNNEI. Only one count was recorded for this clone. Its target is unknown. Source material: naive CD8+ T cells sorted from blood. The chain combines TRBV2 with TRBJ2-7; 11 bases fit TRBD1. The clonotype originates from a woman aged 25 to 39 in good health. The CDR3 DNA reads TGTGCCAGCAGTGGGGGACAGGGGGTTCACGAGCAGTACTTC. Protein product: CASSGGQGVHEQYF.